One sample yielded the 25 T cell receptor beta chains listed below, sequenced in a study of siplizumab effects on memory and regulatory T cells. Repertoires were generated with immunoSEQ multiplex PCR, while TCRdb's copy carries only in-frame clones and drops some. The sample contains about 69,000 clones, 75% to 90% of which appear only once. Sequencing input: Tregs sorted from blood. Receptors were obtained from a human donor in good health.

The chain recombines TRBV25-1 with TRBJ2-2; no firm D call. CDR1 and CDR2 (germline): MGHDK, SYGVNS. The CDR3 extends over 14 amino acids. With 7 bases removed from V and 4 bases from J, the gap between germline ends came to 13 bases. The CDR3 DNA is TGTGCCAGCAACCCTGCCGGTATCACCGGGGAGCTGTTTTTT. Amino acids: CASNPAGITGELFF.

This chain connects TRBV30 to TRBJ1-2, with 7 bases identical to TRBD1. The germline gives CDR1 GTSNPN, CDR2 SVGIG (reference sequence). V lost 2 bases to trimming and J lost 5 bases; unmatched junction nucleotides: 11. The CDR3 has 15 residues. CDR3 loop: CAWSLMPGQPYGYTF. Here the CDR3 DNA reads TGTGCCTGGAGTCTGATGCCGGGACAGCCATATGGCTACACCTTC.

V is TRBV10-3 and J is TRBJ2-1, with 7 positions matching TRBD2. The V gene end was trimmed by 10 bases and the J gene end by 0 bases; junction bases not matched to a gene: 9. CDR1 and CDR2 from the germline V gene are ENHRY and SYGVKD. The length of the CDR3 is 15 residues. The CDR3 DNA is TGTGCCACCCGAATTCGCGGGAGCTCCTACAATGAGCAGTTCTTC. Translation: CATRIRGSSYNEQFF.

The gene calls are TRBV7-9 and TRBJ1-6; 9 nucleotides match TRBD1. The V segment lost 5 bases and the J segment 10 bases; nucleotides outside the gene matches: 12. Germline V lookup: CDR1 SEHNR, CDR2 FQNEAQ (reference sequence). This CDR3 contains 16 residues. In nucleotides, the CDR3 is TGTGCCAGCAGCCACTCCGGGACAGGGATGGGGTCACCCCTCCACTTT. As protein: CASSHSGTGMGSPLHF.

The CDR3 coding sequence is TGTGCCAGCAGCGAGAACTTCTATGGCTACACCTTC. Protein product: CASSENFYGYTF. The chain employs TRBV28 and TRBJ1-2; D not certain. Trimming stripped 6 bases from V and 4 bases from J, with 9 bases between. This CDR3 is built from 12 residues. Germline CDR1 MDHEN, CDR2 SYDVKM.

The chain employs TRBV7-8 and TRBJ2-5; TRBD1 aligns across 7 bases. The germline CDR1 and CDR2 sequences are SGHVS and FQNEAQ. The CDR3 loop spans 15 amino acids. J gave up 5 bases and V 0 bases, and 6 bases lay outside the gene matches. Written as DNA, the CDR3 is TGTGCCAGCAGCTTAGCGTTAGGGGGCCTGGAGACCCAGTACTTC. Its protein product is CASSLALGGLETQYF.

The V call is TRBV30, the J call TRBJ1-2, with D unclear. Trimming cost V 0 bases and J 4 bases, with 12 bases left between them. This CDR3 spans 14 amino acids. CDR1 GTSNPN and CDR2 SVGIG come from the germline V gene (reference sequence). The CDR3 is CAWSVPSGIYGYTF. In DNA, the CDR3 is TGTGCCTGGAGTGTACCCAGCGGAATCTATGGCTACACCTTC.

V usage is TRBV5-1 and J usage is TRBJ2-6; D is unclear. V lost 2 bases and J 0 bases, leaving 12 bases between the germline ends. The germline V gene has CDR1 SGHRS and CDR2 YFSETQ. There are 17 residues in the CDR3. CDR3: CASSLPLSGSGANVLTF. In DNA form, the CDR3 reads TGCGCCAGCAGCTTACCCTTATCAGGCTCTGGGGCCAACGTCCTGACTTTC.

The J gene is TRBJ2-1, the V gene TRBV4-2; D perhaps matches TRBD1 (6 bases). V was clipped by 1 base and J by 5 bases, with 24 bases between them. In germline, CDR1 is LGHNA, CDR2 YNFKEQ. The CDR3 totals 19 residues. The DNA for the CDR3 is TGTGCCAGCAGCCAAGGGGGGCAAACGGGACGACACCCCAACAATGAGCAGTTCTTC. Amino acids: CASSQGGQTGRHPNNEQFF.

The V call is TRBV2, the J call TRBJ2-6, with 8 bases that match TRBD1. The CDR3 spans 18 residues. Germline CDR1 is SNHLY and CDR2 is FYNNEI. With 4 bases clipped from V and 4 bases from J, the junction kept 12 bases outside the gene matches. This CDR3 reads CASSGLPGTGPGANVLTF. The DNA of the CDR3 is TGTGCCAGCAGTGGCCTTCCCGGGACAGGACCCGGGGCCAACGTCCTGACTTTC.

The chain recombines TRBV11-3 with TRBJ2-2, with no clear D. Trimming took off 4 bases at V and 3 bases at J, with 12 bases between the two ends. CDR3 size: 15 residues. Germline V CDR1 and CDR2: SGHNT, YENEEA. The CDR3 DNA reads TGTGCCAGCAGCTCTATTGGGGTGGACACCGGGGAGCTGTTTTTT. Its protein product is CASSSIGVDTGELFF.

This rearrangement joins TRBV7-3 to TRBJ2-7; TRBD1 or TRBD2 may be the D gene (6 bases each). Germline values: CDR1 SGHTA, CDR2 FQGTGA. The CDR3 has 13 amino acids. Trimming took 0 bases from V and 6 from J, leaving 9 bases between them. Here the CDR3 reads CASSLTRGGEQYF. The CDR3 DNA reads TGTGCCAGCAGCTTAACCAGGGGAGGCGAGCAGTACTTC.

The chain has TRBV7-2 and TRBJ1-5, with D hard to call. The CDR3 is made up of 15 amino acids. CDR1 is SGHTA, CDR2 FQGNSA, per germline. The V end lost 1 base, the J end lost 2 bases, and 9 bases lay between the germline ends. DNA for the CDR3: TGTGCCAGCAGCTTAGAAGGGTTAGGCAATCAGCCCCAGCATTTT. This encodes CASSLEGLGNQPQHF.

The chain recombines TRBV5-1 with TRBJ1-2, with D possibly TRBD1 on 6 matching bases. CDR3 length equals 14 residues. From germline, CDR1 is SGHRS and CDR2 YFSETQ. The germline V and J ends were trimmed by 4 bases and 1 base, with 11 bases remaining between them. CDR3 amino acids: CASSVDSVNYGYTF. In nucleotides, the CDR3 is TGCGCCAGCAGCGTGGACAGCGTTAACTATGGCTACACCTTC.

The chain couples TRBV6-5 to TRBJ1-2; D unresolved. The V end was cut by 5 bases, the J end by 1 base, with 14 bases between. Germline lookup yields CDR1 MNHEY and CDR2 SVGAGI. The CDR3 sequence is 15 residues long. The CDR3 sequence: CASSPYGVGNYGYTF. In nucleotides, the CDR3 is TGTGCCAGCAGTCCTTACGGGGTCGGTAACTATGGCTACACCTTC.

The chain carries TRBV4-3 and TRBJ2-1, with 14 bases that match TRBD2. The CDR3 has 14 amino acids. J lost 6 bases, V lost 9 bases, and 4 bases had no gene match. In germline, CDR1 is LGHNA, CDR2 YSLEER. Here the CDR3 DNA reads TGCGCCAGTGGGACTAGCGGGAGTTCCAATGAGCAGTTCTTC. This translates into CASGTSGSSNEQFF.

The genes are TRBV5-1 and TRBJ2-1; D is unclear. Trimming left V 4 bases short and J 4 bases short, with 21 bases between. This CDR3 has 17 amino acids. Germline CDR1 SGHRS, CDR2 YFSETQ. The CDR3 here is CASSPKVGQVRYNEQFF. The DNA for the CDR3 is TGCGCCAGCAGCCCAAAGGTAGGGCAGGTCAGGTACAATGAGCAGTTCTTC.

This chain joins TRBV9 and TRBJ1-4; D gene ambiguous. CDR3 length equals 14 residues. CDR1 SGDLS and CDR2 YYNGEE come from the germline V gene. Trimming shortened V by 3 bases and J by 7 bases, and 13 bases separated the two germline ends. The CDR3 DNA reads as TGTGCCAGCAGCGAGGGCCCCTACGGTGAAAAACTGTTTTTT. This codes for CASSEGPYGEKLFF.

The V call is TRBV25-1, the J call TRBJ2-3, with D unresolved. This CDR3 comprises 17 residues. The V end lost 3 bases, the J end lost 1 base, and 17 bases lay between the germline ends. CDR1 MGHDK and CDR2 SYGVNS come from the germline V gene. CDR3 in amino acids: CASSDQNTGLGTDTQYF. In nucleotides, the CDR3 is TGTGCCAGCAGTGATCAAAACACGGGCCTGGGCACAGATACGCAGTATTTT.

This chain links TRBV18 with TRBJ2-3, with 9 bases fitting TRBD2. V was clipped by 2 bases and J by 4 bases; unmatched bases: 1. Germline-derived CDR1 and CDR2 are KGHSH and LQKENI. The CDR3 length is 14 residues. This CDR3 is CASSPRTSADTQYF. The CDR3 DNA reads TGTGCCAGCTCACCAAGGACTAGCGCAGATACGCAGTATTTT.

V gene TRBV18 combines with J gene TRBJ2-1, with D hard to call. The CDR3 is 12 residues long. The V gene lost 6 bases and the J gene lost 5 bases, with 8 bases spanning the gap. Germline V gives CDR1 KGHSH, CDR2 LQKENI. The CDR3 DNA sequence: TGTGCCAGCTCCGTCCCGAACAATGAGCAGTTCTTC. Its protein is CASSVPNNEQFF.

This chain connects TRBV29-1 to TRBJ2-7, with D tentatively TRBD2 (5 bases). CDR1 is SQVTM and CDR2 is ANQGSEA in the germline V gene. This CDR3 is built from 11 residues. The V end lost 7 bases, the J end lost 3 bases, and 10 bases lay between the germline ends. CDR3 coding DNA: TGCAGCGCCCGAGGGAACTACGAGCAGTACTTC. Protein: CSARGNYEQYF.

This clone was recorded once. The V call is TRBV13, the J call TRBJ2-7, with TRBD2 identical over 9 bases. Germline CDR1 and CDR2: PRHDT and FYEKMQ (reference sequence). Trimming cost V 1 base and J 5 bases; bases outside gene matches: 3. The CDR3 totals 14 residues. The CDR3, as DNA: TGTGCCAGCAGCTTAGTGACTAGCGGCCACGAGCAGTACTTC. It yields the protein CASSLVTSGHEQYF.

This rearrangement joins TRBV7-9 to TRBJ2-7; TRBD2 matches at 11 bases. There are 16 residues in the CDR3. The germline V gene has CDR1 SEHNR and CDR2 FQNEAQ (reference sequence). Trimming removed 3 bases from V and 0 bases from J; junction bases left unmatched: 4. CDR3 protein: CASSFTGTSGSYEQYF. The CDR3 DNA is TGTGCCAGCAGCTTTACCGGGACTAGCGGCTCCTACGAGCAGTACTTC. Combining the CDR3 with reference TRBV7-9 and TRBJ2-7 gives the whole variable domain DTGVSQNPRHKITKRGQNVTFRCDPISEHNRLYWYRQTLGQGPEFLTYFQNEAQLEKSRLLSDRFSAERPKGSFSTLEIQRTEQGDSAMYLCASSFTGTSGSYEQYFGPGTRLTVT.

The chain uses TRBV6-1 and TRBJ2-7; the match to TRBD1 covers 7 bases. Germline values: CDR1 MNHNS, CDR2 SASEGT. This CDR3 contains 14 residues. J was trimmed by 7 bases and V by 2 bases; bases with no gene match: 8. The CDR3 here is CASSESQGVREQYF. The CDR3 DNA reads TGTGCCAGCAGTGAATCGCAGGGGGTAAGGGAGCAGTACTTC.